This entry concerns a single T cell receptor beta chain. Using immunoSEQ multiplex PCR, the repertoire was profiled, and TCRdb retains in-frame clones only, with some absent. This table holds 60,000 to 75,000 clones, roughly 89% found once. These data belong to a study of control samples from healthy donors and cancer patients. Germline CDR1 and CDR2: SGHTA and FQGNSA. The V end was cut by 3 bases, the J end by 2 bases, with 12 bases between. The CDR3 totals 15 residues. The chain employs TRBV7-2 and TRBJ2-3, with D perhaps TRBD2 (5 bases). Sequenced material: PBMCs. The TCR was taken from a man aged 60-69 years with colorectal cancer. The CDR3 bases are TGTGCCAGCAGCTTGAGGACTCATTCCACAGATACGCAGTATTTT. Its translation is CASSLRTHSTDTQYF.